Below, 32 T cell receptor beta chains from the same sample are listed, as sequenced in a study of blood T cell repertoires in COVID-19. The method was immunoSEQ multiplex PCR; TCRdb's version includes in-frame clones alone and lacks a portion of them. The sample contains approximately 66,000 clones, around 89% of which appear only once. The sample taken for sequencing was peripheral blood. The receptors come from a human donor with active COVID-19. The donor label of this sample is uncertain.

This rearrangement joins TRBV24-1 to TRBJ1-1, with TRBD1 identical over 10 bases. Germline values: CDR1 KGHDR, CDR2 SFDVKD. Trimming at V came to 8 bases and at J to 0 bases, leaving 5 bases not matched to a gene. The CDR3 covers 15 residues. The CDR3, as DNA: TGTGCCACCACTTGGACAGGGGGGCTGAACACTGAAGCTTTCTTT. Protein sequence: CATTWTGGLNTEAFF.

The chain joins TRBV5-4 to TRBJ2-3, with 9 bases matching TRBD2. Germline V gene sequence: CDR1 SGHNT, CDR2 YYREEE (reference sequence). CDR3 length: 14 residues. J lost 1 base, V lost 8 bases, and 5 bases had no gene match. The CDR3 DNA reads TGTGCCAGTATGCGGGGGGGCGGCACAGATACGCAGTATTTT. Amino acids: CASMRGGGTDTQYF.

The chain uses TRBV18 and TRBJ2-1, with D possibly matching TRBD2 (6 bases). The V and J ends lost 0 bases and 9 bases respectively, with 12 bases between them. The CDR3 has 14 residues. CDR1 KGHSH and CDR2 LQKENI come from the germline V gene. The CDR3, as DNA: TGTGCCAGCTCACCACCGAACCAGGGAGGTGAGCAGTTCTTC. It encodes CASSPPNQGGEQFF. The full variable domain, rest sourced from reference TRBV18 and TRBJ2-1, is NAGVMQNPRHLVRRRGQEARLRCSPMKGHSHVYWYRQLPEEGLKFMVYLQKENIIDESGMPKERFSAEFPKEGPSILRIQQVVRGDSAAYFCASSPPNQGGEQFFGPGTRLTVL.

This clone was counted a single time. The chain employs TRBV9 and TRBJ2-7; 12 bases fit TRBD2. Germline CDR1 SGDLS, CDR2 YYNGEE. With 4 bases clipped from V and 3 bases from J, the junction kept 8 bases outside the gene matches. The CDR3 spans 16 residues. CDR3 loop: CASSPQLAGGNYEQYF. The CDR3 DNA reads TGTGCCAGCAGCCCGCAACTAGCGGGAGGAAACTACGAGCAGTACTTC. Looking up the rest from reference TRBV9 and TRBJ2-7 gives the full variable domain: DSGVTQTPKHLITATGQRVTLRCSPRSGDLSVYWYQQSLDQGLQFLIQYYNGEERAKGNILERFSAQQFPDLHSELNLSSLELGDSALYFCASSPQLAGGNYEQYFGPGTRLTVT.

The chain's CDR3 is CASSWGGAPDTQYF. DNA of the CDR3: TGTGCCAGCAGCTGGGGCGGGGCCCCGGATACGCAGTATTTT. The V gene is TRBV7-9, the J gene TRBJ2-3, with D possibly matching TRBD2 (6 bases). The V end was cut by 4 bases, the J end by 6 bases, with 14 bases between. The CDR3 is 14 residues long. The V gene's germline CDR1 is SEHNR and CDR2 FQNEAQ (reference sequence).

The chain couples TRBV5-4 to TRBJ1-2; TRBD1 matches at 7 bases. The CDR3 sequence is 14 residues long. Germline CDR1 reads SGHNT; CDR2 reads YYREEE (reference sequence). Trimming removed 0 bases from V and 4 bases from J; junction bases left unmatched: 3. The CDR3 nucleotides are TGTGCCAGCAGCTTGGACAGGGGAGTCTATGGCTACACCTTC. Amino acids: CASSLDRGVYGYTF. Based on the CDR3 plus reference TRBV5-4 and TRBJ1-2, the full variable domain is ETGVTQSPTHLIKTRGQQVTLRCSSQSGHNTVSWYQQALGQGPQFIFQYYREEENGRGNFPPRFSGLQFPNYSSELNVNALELDDSALYLCASSLDRGVYGYTFGSGTRLTVV.

The chain has TRBV7-2 and TRBJ1-5, with 9 bases identical to TRBD1. The CDR3 sequence is 18 residues long. The germline V gene encodes CDR1 SGHTA and CDR2 FQGNSA. V shed 9 bases and J 1 base; nucleotides not matched to a gene: 16. CDR3: CARGSGTGTLLSNQPQHF. The CDR3 nucleotides read TGTGCCAGAGGCTCCGGGACAGGGACCCTTCTGAGCAATCAGCCCCAGCATTTT.

The chain couples TRBV28 to TRBJ1-1; D might be TRBD1 (5 bases). The germline gives CDR1 MDHEN, CDR2 SYDVKM. Trimming took 3 bases from V and 3 from J, leaving 11 bases between them. There are 14 residues in the CDR3. CDR3 DNA: TGTGCCAGCAGTTTCGCGGGGGGGGACACTGAAGCTTTCTTT. Amino acid sequence: CASSFAGGDTEAFF.

The chain carries TRBV25-1 and TRBJ1-6, with no clear D. Trimming left V 7 bases short and J 0 bases short, with 13 bases between. Germline V gene lookup returns CDR1 MGHDK and CDR2 SYGVNS. This CDR3 is built from 16 residues. CDR3 region: CASKYGGSSYNSPLHF. CDR3 sequence (DNA): TGTGCCAGCAAATATGGAGGGAGCTCCTATAATTCACCCCTCCACTTT.

CDR3 loop: CASSLNGVGRLVSPRQYF. CDR3 nucleotide sequence: TGTGCCAGCAGTTTAAACGGGGTAGGGCGCTTGGTGTCTCCCCGGCAGTACTTC. The rearrangement links TRBV27 to TRBJ2-7, with D perhaps matching TRBD2 (5 bases). V lost 2 bases, J lost 9 bases, and 29 bases lay in between. Per the germline V gene, CDR1 is MNHEY and CDR2 is SMNVEV (reference sequence). The CDR3 loop spans 18 amino acids.

The rearrangement uses TRBV5-1 and TRBJ2-1, with 7 bases identical to TRBD1. With V trimmed by 4 bases and J by 5 bases, 6 bases remained unmatched. The CDR3 spans 14 residues. Germline V gene lookup returns CDR1 SGHRS and CDR2 YFSETQ. CDR3 protein: CASSDLTGDNEQFF. Here the CDR3 DNA reads TGCGCCAGCAGCGACCTAACAGGGGACAATGAGCAGTTCTTC.

J is TRBJ1-5 and V is TRBV19; 8 bases fit TRBD1. The CDR3 contains 14 residues. V dropped 5 bases and J dropped 4; count of bases not matched to a gene: 4. The V gene's germline CDR1 is LNHDA and CDR2 SQIVND (reference sequence). The CDR3 DNA is TGTGCCAGTAGTGTCCGGGACAGGAATCAGCCCCAGCATTTT. Translation: CASSVRDRNQPQHF.

The chain uses TRBV24-1 and TRBJ2-3, with a weak D call TRBD1 (5 bases). This CDR3 comprises 15 residues. Germline-derived CDR1 and CDR2 are KGHDR and SFDVKD. V lost 2 bases, J lost 1 base, and 9 bases lay in between. Written as DNA, the CDR3 is TGTGCCACCAGTGATTACAGGTCTGGCACAGATACGCAGTATTTT. Translated, it gives CATSDYRSGTDTQYF.

This clone was found once. The chain links TRBV5-1 to TRBJ2-1, with 7 bases fitting TRBD2. Germline trimming cut 7 bases from V and 8 bases from J; bases unmatched to any gene: 9. The CDR3 loop spans 13 amino acids. CDR1 is SGHRS, CDR2 YFSETQ, per germline. Here the CDR3 reads CASGGERHDEQFF. CDR3 nucleotides: TGCGCCAGCGGGGGGGAAAGACACGATGAGCAGTTCTTC.

The rearrangement uses TRBV7-9 and TRBJ2-4; D possibly corresponds to TRBD2 (7 bases). V was trimmed by 3 bases and J by 8 bases, leaving 20 bases between them. The CDR3 is 16 residues long. The germline V gene has CDR1 SEHNR and CDR2 FQNEAQ (reference sequence). The CDR3 here is CASSLPGGPGEDIQYF. The CDR3 region has the DNA TGTGCCAGCAGCTTGCCCGGGGGGCCTGGAGAGGACATTCAGTACTTC.

The V and J genes are TRBV4-3 and TRBJ2-7; TRBD2 matches 7 bases. The CDR3 has 14 amino acids. Germline trimming cut 1 base from V and 3 bases from J; bases unmatched to any gene: 3. Germline V gives CDR1 LGHNA, CDR2 YSLEER. CDR3 sequence: CASSQGASGYEQYF. The CDR3 coding sequence is TGCGCCAGCAGCCAAGGGGCTAGCGGCTACGAGCAGTACTTC.

The chain is built from TRBV4-3 and TRBJ2-7; the match to TRBD1 covers 7 bases. V shed 4 bases and J 0 bases; nucleotides not matched to a gene: 6. Germline CDR1 is LGHNA and CDR2 is YSLEER. The CDR3 spans 15 residues. CDR3 sequence (DNA): TGCGCCAGCAGCCCGAGGGACAGTGCCTCCTACGAGCAGTACTTC. Translating it yields CASSPRDSASYEQYF.

The rearrangement joins TRBV5-4 to TRBJ2-2; 12 bases match TRBD1. The CDR3 consists of 18 residues. With V trimmed by 3 bases and J by 7 bases, 13 bases remained unmatched. Germline V lookup: CDR1 SGHNT, CDR2 YYREEE (reference sequence). The CDR3 DNA reads as TGTGCCAGCAGCTGGGGCATGAGGGACAGGGGGCGCGACGGGGAGCTGTTTTTT. Protein product: CASSWGMRDRGRDGELFF. Looking up the rest from reference TRBV5-4 and TRBJ2-2 gives the full variable domain: ETGVTQSPTHLIKTRGQQVTLRCSSQSGHNTVSWYQQALGQGPQFIFQYYREEENGRGNFPPRFSGLQFPNYSSELNVNALELDDSALYLCASSWGMRDRGRDGELFFGEGSRLTVL.

The chain recombines TRBV9 with TRBJ2-1, with D possibly matching TRBD1 (5 bases). Trimming pared 0 bases from V and 5 bases from J, leaving 9 bases between. The germline V gene encodes CDR1 SGDLS and CDR2 YYNGEE. The CDR3 has 14 residues. CDR3 DNA sequence: TGTGCCAGCAGCGTAGCTGGACACAACAATGAGCAGTTCTTC. This sequence encodes CASSVAGHNNEQFF.

The rearrangement joins TRBV19 to TRBJ1-3; perhaps TRBD1 as D (5 bases). Germline assignment: CDR1 LNHDA and CDR2 SQIVND (reference sequence). Trimming removed 5 bases at V and 0 bases at J, with 14 bases between. The CDR3 covers 16 residues. CDR3 bases: TGTGCCAGTAGTCCGCAGGGACTCTTCTCTGGAAACACCATATATTTT. Protein product: CASSPQGLFSGNTIYF.

This clone was detected once. CDR3 in amino acids: CASSHDGTESPYGYTF. The CDR3 DNA follows: TGTGCCAGCAGCCATGACGGGACAGAGAGTCCCTATGGCTACACCTTC. The chain recombines TRBV28 with TRBJ1-2; 7 bases agree with TRBD1. The junction had 14 bases not matched to a gene; V was cut back by 6 bases and J by 4 bases. The germline V gene encodes CDR1 MDHEN and CDR2 SYDVKM. The CDR3 loop spans 16 amino acids.

This clone occurred once. The V gene is TRBV6-2 or TRBV6-3, the J gene TRBJ2-7; 9 nucleotides match TRBD2. Germline CDR1 is MNHEY and CDR2 is SVGEGT. The CDR3 extends over 18 amino acids. With V trimmed by 5 bases and J by 7 bases, 21 bases remained unmatched. The CDR3 here is CASSPLRGGRAELGEQYF. Written as DNA, the CDR3 is TGTGCCAGCAGTCCCCTACGAGGCGGGAGGGCCGAGCTGGGAGAGCAGTACTTC.

The gene calls are TRBV7-6 and TRBJ2-2, with D tentatively TRBD2 (6 bases). CDR3 length: 18 amino acids. Germline loops: CDR1 SGHVS, CDR2 FNYEAQ. V lost 1 base to trimming and J lost 3 bases, with 18 bases between them. CDR3 amino acids: CASSLEGSSVGYTGELFF. CDR3 sequence (DNA): TGTGCCAGCAGCTTAGAGGGCTCTAGCGTAGGTTACACCGGGGAGCTGTTTTTT.

This chain joins TRBV9 and TRBJ1-2, with D possibly TRBD1 on 6 matching bases. The germline gives CDR1 SGDLS, CDR2 YYNGEE. Trimming cost V 3 bases and J 2 bases, with 14 bases left between them. The CDR3 has 15 residues. The CDR3 region is CASSGEPTGNYGYTF. DNA of the CDR3: TGTGCCAGCAGCGGAGAGCCTACAGGGAACTATGGCTACACCTTC.

The chain couples TRBV10-3 to TRBJ1-1; the match to TRBD1 covers 8 bases. V was clipped by 10 bases and J by 6 bases; unmatched bases: 4. Germline-derived CDR1 and CDR2 are ENHRY and SYGVKD. The CDR3 sequence is 11 residues long. In nucleotides, the CDR3 is TGTGCCACCATACAGGGGGCTGAAGCTTTCTTT. This gives the protein CATIQGAEAFF.

This chain uses TRBV5-5 with TRBJ2-7; weak D call: TRBD1 (6 bases). From germline, CDR1 is SGHKS and CDR2 YYEKEE (reference sequence). The CDR3 has 14 amino acids. V was pared by 4 bases and J by 5 bases, with 16 bases between. DNA for the CDR3: TGTGCCAGCAGCCCACGAATACAGGGCGACGAGCAGTACTTC. Translating gives CASSPRIQGDEQYF.

This clone came up a few times. V usage is TRBV3-1 (or the pseudogene TRBV3-2) and J usage is TRBJ2-1, with 7 bases that match TRBD2. J lost 5 bases, V lost 7 bases, and 17 bases had no gene match. Per the germline V gene, CDR1 is LGHDT and CDR2 is YNNKEL (reference sequence). The CDR3 is 17 amino acids. CDR3 nucleotide sequence: TGTGCCAGCACGGGAGTGAGGGCGGGAGTGACCGACAATGAGCAGTTCTTC. Translation gives CASTGVRAGVTDNEQFF.

The V and J genes are TRBV19 and TRBJ1-5; 8 positions agree with TRBD1. Germline CDR1 reads LNHDA; CDR2 reads SQIVND (reference sequence). Trimming at V came to 8 bases and at J to 4 bases, leaving 4 bases not matched to a gene. The CDR3 loop spans 13 amino acids. Here the CDR3 reads CASGGTGNQPQHF. The CDR3 bases are TGTGCCAGTGGGGGGACAGGTAATCAGCCCCAGCATTTT. Full variable domain (outside the CDR3, taken from reference TRBV19 and TRBJ1-5): DGGITQSPKYLFRKEGQNVTLSCEQNLNHDAMYWYRQDPGQGLRLIYYSQIVNDFQKGDIAEGYSVSREKKESFPLTVTSAQKNPTAFYLCASGGTGNQPQHFGDGTRLSIL.

CDR3: CASSSLLASGRDTQYF. In nucleotides, the CDR3 is TGTGCCAGCAGCTCCCTATTGGCTAGCGGGAGAGATACGCAGTATTTT. This chain uses TRBV11-2 with TRBJ2-3; 10 positions agree with TRBD2. V dropped 4 bases and J dropped 5; count of bases not matched to a gene: 9. CDR3 length equals 16 residues. Per the germline V gene, CDR1 is SGHAT and CDR2 is FQNNGV.

The genes are TRBV4-3 and TRBJ1-6; TRBD1 aligns across 7 bases. V trimming: 0 bases; J trimming: 10 bases; junction bases outside the gene matches: 6. The CDR3 totals 15 residues. Germline V CDR1 and CDR2: LGHNA, YSLEER. CDR3 nucleotide sequence: TGCGCCAGCAGCCAAGATCGGCAGGGGGACTCACCCCTCCACTTT. Protein sequence: CASSQDRQGDSPLHF.

A single count supports this clone. Distinct nucleotide sequences in the sample also encode this CDR3. This rearrangement joins TRBV18 to TRBJ1-5; TRBD1 matches at 10 bases. The V gene's germline CDR1 is KGHSH and CDR2 LQKENI. This CDR3 has 14 residues. V lost 3 bases, J lost 7 bases, and 3 bases stayed unmatched. The CDR3 DNA sequence: TGTGCCAGCTCACCGACAGGGGGCGGACAGCCCCAGCATTTT. This translates into CASSPTGGGQPQHF.

The V call is TRBV5-1, the J call TRBJ2-5; 7 bases fit TRBD1. Trimming took 0 bases from V and 1 from J; bases not matched to a gene: 9. The germline gives CDR1 SGHRS, CDR2 YFSETQ. The CDR3 is 17 residues long. The CDR3 sequence is CASSLGDQGGLQETQYF. The CDR3 DNA sequence: TGCGCCAGCAGCTTGGGGGACCAAGGGGGCCTCCAAGAGACCCAGTACTTC.